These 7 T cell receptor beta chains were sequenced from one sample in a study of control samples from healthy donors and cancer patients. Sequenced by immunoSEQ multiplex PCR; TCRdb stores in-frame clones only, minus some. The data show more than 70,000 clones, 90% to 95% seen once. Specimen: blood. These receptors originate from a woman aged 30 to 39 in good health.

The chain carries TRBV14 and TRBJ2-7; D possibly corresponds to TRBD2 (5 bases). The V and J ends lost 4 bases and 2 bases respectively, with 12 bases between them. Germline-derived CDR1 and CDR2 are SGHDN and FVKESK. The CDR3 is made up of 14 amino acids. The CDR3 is CASSPRHGAYEQYF. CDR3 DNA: TGTGCCAGCAGCCCCAGGCACGGGGCCTACGAGCAGTACTTC.

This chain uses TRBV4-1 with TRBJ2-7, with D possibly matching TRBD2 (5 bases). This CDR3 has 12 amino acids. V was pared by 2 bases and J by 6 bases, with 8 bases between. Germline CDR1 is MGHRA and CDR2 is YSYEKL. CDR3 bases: TGCGCCAGCAGCCAAATCGGAGGCGAGCAGTACTTC. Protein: CASSQIGGEQYF.

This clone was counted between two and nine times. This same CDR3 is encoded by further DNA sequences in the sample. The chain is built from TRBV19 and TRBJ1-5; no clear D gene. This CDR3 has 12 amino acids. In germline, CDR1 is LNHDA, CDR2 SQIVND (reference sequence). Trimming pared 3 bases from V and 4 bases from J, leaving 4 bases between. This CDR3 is CASSIGNQPQHF. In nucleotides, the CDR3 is TGTGCCAGTAGTATCGGGAATCAGCCCCAGCATTTT.

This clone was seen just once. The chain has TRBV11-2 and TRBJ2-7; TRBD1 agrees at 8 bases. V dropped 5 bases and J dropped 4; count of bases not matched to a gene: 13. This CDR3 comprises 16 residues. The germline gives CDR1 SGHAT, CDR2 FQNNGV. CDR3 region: CASSQIDGQGSYEQYF. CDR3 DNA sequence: TGTGCCAGCAGCCAAATCGACGGACAGGGTAGTTACGAGCAGTACTTC.

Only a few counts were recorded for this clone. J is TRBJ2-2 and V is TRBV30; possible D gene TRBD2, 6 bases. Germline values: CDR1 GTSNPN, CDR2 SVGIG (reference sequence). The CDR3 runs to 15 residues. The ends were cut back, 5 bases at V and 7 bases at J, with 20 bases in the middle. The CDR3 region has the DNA TGTGCCTGGGGGGGGTTTCGAGGGATTGGCGGGGAGCTGTTTTTT. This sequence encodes CAWGGFRGIGGELFF.

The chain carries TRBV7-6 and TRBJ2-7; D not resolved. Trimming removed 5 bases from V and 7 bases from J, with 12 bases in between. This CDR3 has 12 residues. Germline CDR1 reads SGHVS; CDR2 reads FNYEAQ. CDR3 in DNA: TGTGCCAGCAGCCCAAGACTGCGTGAGCAGTACTTC. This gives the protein CASSPRLREQYF. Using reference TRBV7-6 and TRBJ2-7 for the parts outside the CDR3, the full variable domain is GAGVSQSPRYKVTKRGQDVALRCDPISGHVSLYWYRQALGQGPEFLTYFNYEAQQDKSGLPNDRFSAERPEGSISTLTIQRTEQRDSAMYRCASSPRLREQYFGPGTRLTVT.

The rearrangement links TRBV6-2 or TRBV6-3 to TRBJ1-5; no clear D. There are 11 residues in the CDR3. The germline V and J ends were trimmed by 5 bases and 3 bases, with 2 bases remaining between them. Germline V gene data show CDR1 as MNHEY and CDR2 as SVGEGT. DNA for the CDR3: TGTGCCAGCAGTGACAATCAGCCCCAGCATTTT. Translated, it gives CASSDNQPQHF.